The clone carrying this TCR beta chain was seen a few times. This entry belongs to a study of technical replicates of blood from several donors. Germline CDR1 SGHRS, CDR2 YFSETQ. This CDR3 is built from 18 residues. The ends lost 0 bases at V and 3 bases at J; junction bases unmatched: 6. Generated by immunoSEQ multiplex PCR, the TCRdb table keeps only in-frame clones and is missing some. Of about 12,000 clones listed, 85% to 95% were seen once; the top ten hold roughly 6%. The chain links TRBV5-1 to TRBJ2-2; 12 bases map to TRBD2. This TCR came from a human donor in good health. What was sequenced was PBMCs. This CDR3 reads CASSLDPSGRAYTGELFF. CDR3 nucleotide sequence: TGCGCCAGCAGCTTGGATCCTAGCGGGAGGGCCTACACCGGGGAGCTGTTTTTT.